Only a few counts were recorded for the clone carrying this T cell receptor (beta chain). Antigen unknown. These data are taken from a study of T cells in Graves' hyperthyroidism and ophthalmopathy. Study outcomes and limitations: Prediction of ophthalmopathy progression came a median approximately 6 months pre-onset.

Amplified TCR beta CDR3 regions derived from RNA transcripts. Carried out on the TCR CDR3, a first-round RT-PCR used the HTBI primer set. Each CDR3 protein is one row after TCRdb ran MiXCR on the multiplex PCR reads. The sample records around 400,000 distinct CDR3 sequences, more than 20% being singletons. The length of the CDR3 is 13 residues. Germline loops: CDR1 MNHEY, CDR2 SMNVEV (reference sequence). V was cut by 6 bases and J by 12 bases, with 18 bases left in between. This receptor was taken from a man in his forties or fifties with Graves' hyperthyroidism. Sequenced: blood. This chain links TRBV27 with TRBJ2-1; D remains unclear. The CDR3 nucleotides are TGTGCCAGCAGCGTAAAATTAACGGATGGGCAGTTCTTC. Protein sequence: CASSVKLTDGQFF.